The present T cell receptor (beta chain) was sequenced within a study of blood T cell repertoires in COVID-19. Authors' data handling: Reference gene primer amplification gave estimated nucleated cell counts. TCRdb's table, derived via immunoSEQ multiplex PCR, lists solely in-frame clones and lacks some. That table furnishes V, J and clone size, whereas the DNA furnished D and trimming. This repertoire shows fewer than 350,000 clones, approximately 91% found once; its top ten account for about 2.5%. From germline, CDR1 is KGHSH and CDR2 LQKENI. The CDR3 covers 18 residues. After removal of 1 base from V and 5 bases from J, the junction contained 13 bases not matched to a gene.

Input material: PBMCs or T cells enriched from blood (not recorded which). The chain has TRBV18 and TRBJ2-5, with 10 nucleotides matching TRBD2. This receptor was identified in a woman between 40 and 50 years old with acute COVID-19. CDR3 DNA sequence: TGTGCCAGCTCACCACGGACTAGCGGCGAACCAAAGCTCGAGACCCAGTACTTC. Encoded protein: CASSPRTSGEPKLETQYF.